What follows describes a single T cell receptor (beta chain). Its antigen is currently not known. Base qualities were left out, and no much larger clone turns up one base away. This entry comes from a study of T-cell memory formation after mild COVID-19 (dated by TCRdb to the early 2020s). Turning to the overall study: Most TCR sequence clusters were specific to one of the two donors. The cohort was made up of two young adult volunteers, one female and one male, who were previously healthy. In a couple of donors, T-cell clones that expanded and contracted after mild COVID-19 were followed by sequencing TCRalpha and TCRbeta repertoires longitudinally.

The full study reports these points: Whether the second-wave clones peaking on day 37 were SARS-CoV-2 specific was not confirmed. From day 15 to 85, contracting clones showed balanced CD4/CD8 phenotypes, whereas a second wave of clones that expanded from day 15 to 37 leaned towards CD4+. The detection of some responding clones in pre-infection memory suggests that pre-existing cross-reactive memory T cells joined the SARS-CoV-2 response. Contracting CD4+ clones were found mainly in CM and EM memory subsets, while CD8+ clones were enriched in EMRA. The study covered only two mild cases, and larger cohorts including severe cases with pre-infection samples were considered necessary.

According to the germline V gene (reference sequence), CDR1 reads MNHEY and CDR2 reads SMNVEV. The CDR3 numbers 15 residues from cysteine through valine. The read is trimmed to its CDR3 DNA, 45 bases read in frame from base 1. V gives up 6 bases and J gives up 7 bases, and the segment between their germline ends measures 22 bases. Ficoll-Paque density gradient centrifugation was used to isolate PBMCs. The sequencer listed for this sample is Illumina NovaSeq 6000. TCRalpha and TCRbeta cDNA libraries were constructed by 5'RACE with constant-segment primers, with sample barcodes and unique molecular identifiers being introduced. Trizol reagent was used to extract RNA from every sample. Amplification of the libraries took two PCR steps, and the second step added a second sample barcode plus Illumina TruSeq adapters. Sequencing of libraries was performed on an Illumina NovaSeq with 2 x 150 bp paired-end reads. The authors' analysis ran thus. Demultiplexing of reads and collapsing into UMI-guided consensus sequences were performed with migec v1.2.7. Using mixcr v2.1.11, the UMI consensuses were aligned to TRA and TRB V and J templates and assembled into clonotypes. A clonotype was counted as expanded or contracted only if both edgeR and NoisET called the change significant, with noise models trained on biological replicates. For edgeR calls, the thresholds were a false discovery rate-adjusted p below 0.01 and a log2 fold-change of 1. As an exploratory analysis of dynamics, max-normalized trajectories of the 1000 most abundant clonotypes were examined by PCA with hierarchical clustering. Separately sequenced CD4+ and CD8+ repertoires were used to assign the CD4 or CD8 phenotype of responding clones. TCRdb reprocessed the public reads (quality trimming at Q25 with fastp, clone calling with MiXCR) and kept in-frame beta chains. Duplicate CDR3 protein sequences are folded into a single record with the most common DNA and genes. Here the V and J calls rest on TCRdb's processing, not on the authors' analysis. The sample records roughly 450,000 distinct CDR3 sequences, over 15% of which are singletons. The leading ten clones occupy 20% to 25% of the sample.

The rearrangement joined TRBV27 to TRBJ2-7, with no confidently assigned D gene. This receptor was identified in a young man who had mild COVID-19 (a few samples of this study predate the infection). The sample titles of this study are shuffled in the database, so cell type and time point are left out; the donor was told from shared clones. The sequencing input was PBMCs or a T cell subset sorted from them (not recorded which). This receptor carries the CDR3 CASRPLPGPSTEQYV. The nucleotide sequence is given as TGTGCCAGCAGACCTCTCCCCGGACCCTCGACGGAGCAGTACGTC.